This passage covers 5 T cell receptor beta chains from one sample sequenced in a study of type 1 regulatory T cells. TCRdb reanalysed the reads using MiXCR and keeps one entry per CDR3 protein. The sample shows 75,000 to 100,000 distinct CDR3 sequences, less than 40% of them seen only once. Sequencing used CD4+ T cells, either the whole sample or a sorted fraction (not recorded which). These receptors all come from a human donor in good health.

The gene calls are TRBV10-3 and TRBJ2-3; D not certain. Looked up from germline, CDR1 is ENHRY and CDR2 is SYGVKD. The CDR3 runs 11 residues. The germline V and J ends were trimmed by 2 bases and 3 bases, with 0 bases remaining between them. CDR3 sequence (DNA): TGTGCCATCAGTGAGACAGATACGCAGTATTTT. Its translation: CAISETDTQYF.

This clonotype was seen a handful of times. This sequence joins TRBV7-9 and TRBJ2-2; D is unclear. The CDR3 loop spans 12 amino acids. The germline V and J ends were trimmed by 5 bases and 7 bases, with 8 bases remaining between them. From germline, CDR1 is SEHNR and CDR2 FQNEAQ (reference sequence). DNA for the CDR3: TGTGCCAGCAGCGTAGAAAACGGGGAGCTGTTTTTT. Encoded protein: CASSVENGELFF.

CDR3 in DNA: TGTGCCAGCTCTCATTCGGACAGCAACACTGAAGCTTTCTTT. Translated, it gives CASSHSDSNTEAFF. This rearrangement joins TRBV18 to TRBJ1-1; TRBD1 might be the D (6 bases). This CDR3 has 14 residues. V dropped 6 bases and J dropped 2 bases, with 13 bases sitting between them. The germline V gene has CDR1 KGHSH and CDR2 LQKENI.

In this sample, this clonotype turned up once. An end of the junction differs from the germline gene, which may be a read error. The chain links TRBV27 to TRBJ1-5; D unclear. Germline V lookup: CDR1 MNHEY, CDR2 SMNVEV (reference sequence). The CDR3 consists of 15 residues. The CDR3 nucleotides are TGTGCCAGCAGTTTTTCGGCAGGACCCAATCAGTCCCAGCATTTT. Translated, it gives CASSFSAGPNQSQHF.

About this clonotype: With a much larger clone just one base away, this may be a read error. J is TRBJ1-6 and V is TRBV2; 10 nucleotides match TRBD1. This CDR3 is built from 13 residues. Per germline, CDR1 SNHLY and CDR2 FYNNEI. Losses at the gene ends were 6 bases for V and 9 bases for J; bases not matched to a gene: 2. The CDR3, as DNA: TGTGCCAGCAGCGGGGACAGGGGTTCACCCCTCCACTTT. Its protein is CASSGDRGSPLHF.